These T cell receptor beta chains were read from a single sample in a study of T-cell reconstitution after alpha-beta-depleted transplantation in children. TCRdb used MiXCR to reprocess the PCR reads, holding one entry per CDR3 protein. The sample yields some 530,000 distinct CDR3 sequences, around 13% seen once. Here the sequenced sample was PBMCs from the stem cell graft donor, taken from the stem cell graft. The origin of the receptors is a human donor who donated a stem cell graft to a child with combined immunodeficiency. Both conserved end residues are part of each CDR3. Fields, in order: J gene, clone size, D gene, V gene, CDR3 protein, CDR3 DNA. The D gene is left open where the match is weak. Clone sizes are given selectively: once, few, many, or a class where the clone is expanded.

TRBJ2-3	.	.	TRBV5-6	CASSYPDGNTQYF	TGTGCCAGCAGCTACCCCGACGGGAATACGCAGTATTTT
TRBJ2-5	many	TRBD1	TRBV6-1	CASNPSGTAQETQYF	TGTGCCAGCAATCCCTCCGGGACAGCCCAAGAGACCCAGTACTTC
TRBJ2-3	few	.	TRBV12-3/TRBV12-4	CASSSGTGMVTDTQYF	TGTGCCAGCAGTTCGGGGACGGGAATGGTCACAGATACGCAGTATTTT
TRBJ2-1	.	TRBD2	TRBV6-5	CASSYRAAGGGSYNEQFF	TGTGCCAGCAGTTACCGGGCCGCGGGGGGGGGCTCCTACAATGAGCAGTTCTTC
TRBJ1-1	few	.	TRBV4-1	CASSQGGYAEAFF	TGCGCCAGCAGCCAAGGGGGATACGCTGAAGCTTTCTTT
TRBJ2-7	.	.	TRBV12-3/TRBV12-4	CASSFLVEEQYF	TGTGCCAGCAGTTTTTTGGTGGAGGAGCAGTACTTC
TRBJ2-2	many	.	TRBV12-3/TRBV12-4	CASSPVLGDTGELFF	TGTGCCAGCAGCCCAGTACTAGGGGACACCGGGGAGCTGTTTTTT
TRBJ2-2	.	.	TRBV5-1	CASSSLPGELFF	TGCGCCAGCAGCTCCTTGCCCGGGGAGCTGTTTTTT
TRBJ2-1	many	.	TRBV6-2/TRBV6-3	CASSYFASSYNEQFF	TGTGCCAGCAGTTACTTCGCCAGCTCCTACAATGAGCAGTTCTTC
TRBJ2-7	.	.	TRBV20-1	CSAREQGNYYEQYF	TGCAGTGCTAGAGAACAGGGTAATTATTACGAGCAGTACTTC
TRBJ2-1	many	.	TRBV29-1	CSVEDPPGQGGPHEQFF	TGCAGCGTTGAAGACCCTCCGGGGCAAGGGGGTCCTCATGAGCAGTTCTTC
TRBJ1-2	few	.	TRBV9	CASSVGTNNYGYTF	TGTGCCAGCAGCGTGGGGACAAACAACTATGGCTACACCTTC
TRBJ1-2	many	.	TRBV3-1	CASSLSEGNYGYTF	TGTGCCAGCAGCCTTTCAGAGGGTAACTATGGCTACACCTTC
TRBJ2-1	many	TRBD2	TRBV9	CASSVGLAVSNEQFF	TGTGCCAGCAGCGTAGGACTAGCGGTATCCAATGAGCAGTTCTTC
TRBJ2-7	many	.	TRBV6-2/TRBV6-3	CASSSRGVFYEQYF	TGTGCCAGCAGTTCGAGAGGGGTCTTCTACGAGCAGTACTTC
TRBJ1-1	few	TRBD1	TRBV6-5	CASSYNGQVGTEAFF	TGTGCCAGCAGTTACAACGGACAGGTGGGCACTGAAGCTTTCTTT
TRBJ2-1	.	.	TRBV5-6	CASSLAMNNEQFF	TGTGCCAGCAGCTTGGCCATGAACAATGAGCAGTTCTTC
TRBJ2-1	.	TRBD2	TRBV4-3	CASSQSLAGGGYNEQFF	TGCGCCAGCAGCCAATCCTTAGCGGGGGGAGGGTACAATGAGCAGTTCTTC
TRBJ1-5	.	TRBD1	TRBV5-6	CASSDWDRGHQPQHF	TGTGCCAGCAGCGATTGGGACAGGGGGCATCAGCCCCAGCATTTT
TRBJ1-1	.	.	TRBV5-5	CASSPGRVGMNTEAIF	TGTGCCAGCAGCCCGGGCCGGGTGGGAATGAACACTGAAGCTATCTTT
TRBJ2-3	.	.	TRBV28	CASRRSPAGPNTDTQYF	TGTGCCAGCAGGAGGAGTCCGGCGGGTCCAAACACAGATACGCAGTATTTT
TRBJ2-1	few	TRBD1	TRBV7-9	CASSPDRGHGEQFF	TGTGCCAGCAGCCCCGACAGGGGGCACGGTGAGCAGTTCTTC
TRBJ2-1	.	TRBD2	TRBV4-3	CASSQEGTSGREQFF	TGCGCCAGCAGCCAAGAAGGGACTAGCGGGAGGGAGCAGTTCTTC
TRBJ2-7	few	.	TRBV11-1	CASSQNRYEQYF	TGTGCCAGCAGCCAAAACCGATACGAGCAGTACTTC
TRBJ2-1	many	.	TRBV25-1	CASSDGGYPSNEQFF	TGTGCCAGCAGTGACGGAGGATATCCTTCAAATGAGCAGTTCTTC
TRBJ2-7	few	TRBD1	TRBV5-1	CASRDTGVGEQYF	TGCGCCAGCAGAGATACAGGGGTGGGGGAGCAGTACTTC
TRBJ1-1	few	.	TRBV30	CAWSVGGLNTEAFF	TGTGCCTGGAGTGTTGGGGGCCTGAACACTGAAGCTTTCTTT
TRBJ2-4	.	TRBD2	TRBV20-1	CSARDGLALAKNIQYF	TGCAGTGCTAGAGATGGACTAGCGCTAGCCAAAAACATTCAGTACTTC
TRBJ2-1	many	TRBD2	TRBV12-3/TRBV12-4	CASSFWLAGTSYNEQFF	TGTGCCAGCAGTTTTTGGCTAGCGGGGACCTCCTACAATGAGCAGTTCTTC
TRBJ2-1	few	.	TRBV7-9	CASSSLAGGNEQFF	TGTGCCAGCAGCTCTCTAGCAGGAGGCAATGAGCAGTTCTTC
TRBJ2-3	few	TRBD2	TRBV7-8	CASTPTSGRPPDTQYF	TGTGCCAGCACCCCGACTAGCGGGAGGCCCCCAGATACGCAGTATTTT
TRBJ2-1	few	.	TRBV20-1	CSAREGAQGHEQFF	TGCAGTGCTAGAGAAGGGGCGCAGGGCCATGAGCAGTTCTTC
TRBJ2-2	few	.	TRBV6-5	CASSYWGLLTGELFF	TGTGCCAGCAGTTACTGGGGACTTCTTACCGGGGAGCTGTTTTTT
TRBJ2-7	.	.	TRBV15	CATSRVAGSYEQYF	TGTGCCACCAGCAGAGTGGCAGGCTCCTACGAGCAGTACTTC
TRBJ2-6	few	.	TRBV21-1	CASSGPGQVSGANVLTF	TGTGCCAGCAGCGGACCGGGACAGGTCTCTGGGGCCAACGTCCTGACTTTC
TRBJ1-5	few	.	TRBV10-3	CAISESRGDQPQHF	TGTGCCATCAGTGAGTCCCGGGGGGATCAGCCCCAGCATTTT
TRBJ2-5	few	.	TRBV5-6	CASSLVRGWETQYF	TGTGCCAGCAGCTTGGTTCGGGGTTGGGAGACCCAGTACTTC
TRBJ2-5	few	.	TRBV7-2	CASSRLTPYGETQYF	TGTGCCAGCAGCCGACTGACACCCTACGGAGAGACCCAGTACTTC
TRBJ2-3	.	TRBD2	TRBV7-3	CASSFLAGVPDTQYF	TGTGCCAGCAGCTTTTTAGCGGGAGTCCCAGATACGCAGTATTTT
TRBJ2-7	many	.	TRBV7-2	CASSDEGLTLEQYF	TGTGCCAGCAGCGATGAGGGACTTACCTTGGAGCAGTACTTC
TRBJ2-1	.	.	TRBV25-1	CASSNYLGGVYNEQFF	TGTGCCAGCAGCAATTACTTGGGGGGCGTATACAATGAGCAGTTCTTC
TRBJ2-5	few	.	TRBV9	CASSVEGRPSGETQYF	TGTGCCAGCAGCGTAGAAGGCAGACCTAGTGGAGAGACCCAGTACTTC
TRBJ2-3	.	TRBD2	TRBV5-6	CASTGLAGGLSTDTQYF	TGTGCCAGCACCGGACTAGCGGGAGGGCTGAGCACAGATACGCAGTATTTT
TRBJ1-6	many	TRBD1	TRBV30	CAWSGGQDNSPLHF	TGTGCCTGGAGTGGGGGACAGGATAATTCACCCCTCCACTTT
TRBJ2-1	many	.	TRBV15	CATSRDSRPIQPGEQFF	TGTGCCACCAGCAGAGATTCCCGGCCTATCCAACCCGGTGAGCAGTTCTTC
TRBJ2-3	few	TRBD1	TRBV5-1	CASSFDRGVTDTQYF	TGCGCCAGCAGCTTTGACAGGGGAGTGACAGATACGCAGTATTTT
TRBJ1-1	few	.	TRBV18	CASSPIQAAQSVTEAFF	TGTGCCAGCTCACCAATACAAGCTGCGCAGTCGGTCACTGAAGCTTTCTTT
TRBJ2-1	many	.	TRBV12-3/TRBV12-4	CASSSRPGWDEQFF	TGTGCCAGCAGTTCCCGACCGGGATGGGATGAGCAGTTCTTC
TRBJ2-7	few	TRBD2	TRBV6-2/TRBV6-3	CASRPAVGGLYEQYF	TGTGCCAGCAGGCCCGCCGTGGGGGGACTATACGAGCAGTACTTC
TRBJ2-1	many	.	TRBV24-1	CATSDFSRGGSYNEQFF	TGTGCCACCAGTGATTTCTCCAGGGGTGGCTCCTACAATGAGCAGTTCTTC
TRBJ2-7	few	.	TRBV7-9	CASSAGGVSSEQYF	TGTGCCAGCAGCGCAGGGGGGGTTTCAAGCGAGCAGTACTTC
TRBJ2-2	once	TRBD2	TRBV6-2/TRBV6-3	CASSFRASGTNTGELFF	TGTGCCAGCAGTTTCCGGGCTAGCGGGACGAACACCGGGGAGCTGTTTTTT